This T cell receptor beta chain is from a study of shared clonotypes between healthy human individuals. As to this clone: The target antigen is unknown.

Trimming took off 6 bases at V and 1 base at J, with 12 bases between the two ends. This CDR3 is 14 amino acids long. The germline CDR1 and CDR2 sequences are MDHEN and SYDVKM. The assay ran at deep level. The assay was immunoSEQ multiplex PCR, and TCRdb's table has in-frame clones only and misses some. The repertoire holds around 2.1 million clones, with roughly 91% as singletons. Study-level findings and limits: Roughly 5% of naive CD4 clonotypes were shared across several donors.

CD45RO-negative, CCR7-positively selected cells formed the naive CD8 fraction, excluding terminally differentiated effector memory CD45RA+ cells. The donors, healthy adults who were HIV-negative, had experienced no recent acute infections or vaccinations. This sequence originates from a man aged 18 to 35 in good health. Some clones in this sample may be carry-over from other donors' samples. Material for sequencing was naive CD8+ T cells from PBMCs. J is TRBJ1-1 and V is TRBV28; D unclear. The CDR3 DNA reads TGTGCCAGCAGCGAAAATGGAGAGAACACTGAAGCTTTCTTT. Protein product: CASSENGENTEAFF.